This T cell receptor beta chain came from a study of T cells in Graves' hyperthyroidism and ophthalmopathy (dated by TCRdb to the late 2010s). With regard to the full study: Peripheral blood was collected at initial diagnosis, before any treatment. To identify distinguishing TCR V-J signatures, a discovery cohort of around 98 patients was used, comprising 43 with Graves' ophthalmopathy and 55 to 65 with stable Graves' hyperthyroidism. Prospective prediction of ophthalmopathy was tested in an independent validation cohort of fewer than 20 hyperthyroidism patients and around 16 patients who later progressed to ophthalmopathy. The 75 to 100 discovery patients were randomly divided into training and test sets at a 7:3 ratio. The study also compared thyroid tissue and blood T-cell repertoires from more than 5 Graves' hyperthyroidism patients. Following sampling, methimazole starting at 30 mg daily was given to hyperthyroidism patients, and high-dose intravenous methylprednisolone was given to ophthalmopathy patients. According to the paper, TCR Vbeta CDR3 sequencing was carried out on 135 peripheral blood samples, which came from under 50 ophthalmopathy, around 74 hyperthyroidism and approximately 17 progressor patients.

Ophthalmopathy patients had moderately to severely active disease, Clinical Activity Score of at least 3, NOSPECS grade of at least 4, and duration under 3 months. Any patient with an uncontrolled infection, another autoimmune disease, pregnancy or lactation was excluded. Diagnoses relied on clinical symptoms, serum thyroxine and TRAb, thyroid ultrasound and orbital computed tomography. PBMCs were isolated from 7.5 to 10 ml of fresh peripheral blood by Ficoll-Paque density gradient centrifugation. Total RNA was extracted using Trizol reagent, and RNA quality was assessed on an Agilent 2100 Bioanalyzer. The TCR beta CDR3 regions were amplified from the RNA transcripts. The first round of RT-PCR for the TCR CDR3 was performed with the HTBI primer set and the Qiagen OneStep RT-PCR kit. The libraries were constructed in a second round of multiplex PCR and then size-selected and purified. Sequencing of the libraries was done on an Illumina HiSeq2000 using paired-end 100 bp reads. As for the authors' bioinformatics: SOAPnuke was used to process the raw data, with reads discarded if the reads contained adapters or uncalled bases, had a mean Phred below 15, or lacked an exact constant-primer or identifier match. High-quality paired reads were merged using COPE v1.2.5, and each unique nucleotide sequence was defined as a clonotype. MiTCR v1.1 was used to align clonotypes to the IMGT TRBV, TRBD and TRBJ reference segments. Only V-J combinations with frequency above 0.0001, covering approximately 99% of repertoires, were analysed. The TCS score was defined as F50 (clonal expansion) divided by E x V (chaos), with BLOSUM62-based TCRdist calculated between CDR3 peptides within each V-J. Welch's t-statistics and random forest reduced fewer than 600 V-J features to around 14, which were used in a naive Bayes classifier (R e1071). In TCRdb, the public reads were trimmed at Q25 with fastp and aligned with MiXCR, with productive beta chains retained. Each entry is one CDR3 protein sequence, shown with its most common DNA and genes. The V and J calls and clone size come from TCRdb's table, not from the authors' own analysis. The sample has about 300,000 distinct CDR3 sequences on record, roughly a fifth of them singletons. Roughly 40% of the sample belongs to the ten largest clones.

Results the study describes overall, beyond this receptor: In validation, the model predicted progression to ophthalmopathy with 65% to 71% sensitivity and approximately 78% specificity, a median of 6.5 months before onset. Most expanded thyroid clonotypes (frequency above 0.001) were also detected in blood, suggesting blood repertoires may reflect thyroid immune responses. No statistical method was used to fix the sample size in advance, and group allocation was not hidden from the investigators. A model built on a 13 V-J signature distinguished ophthalmopathy from stable hyperthyroidism, reaching 87.88% sensitivity and 81.08% specificity in cross-validation and 80%/75% in testing.

CDR1 and CDR2 are read off the germline V gene as SGHRS and YFSETQ. The CDR3 measures 18 amino acids from cysteine to phenylalanine. Only the CDR3 DNA stays, 54 bases, in frame from base 1. The junction shows trimming of 1 base on V and 4 bases on J, plus 23 bases between the germline ends. In this sample, this clonotype turned up many times. Its target antigen remains unknown. Base-call qualities are not available, and no considerably larger clone is one nucleotide away. Sequences were obtained from blood. The sequence links TRBV5-1 to TRBJ1-1, with TRBD1 tentatively as D gene (5 bases match). The source is a man in his fifties or sixties with Graves' ophthalmopathy. At the DNA level, the sequence is TGCGCCAGCAGCTTGATGGGAGTCGGGGCGCGAGGTGGCACTGAAGCTTTCTTT. Translation gives CASSLMGVGARGGTEAFF.